The source of this TCR beta chain is a study of blood T cell repertoires in COVID-19. Study-level background: The cDNA or gDNA used as material had been derived from T cells, B-cell-depleted T cells, or PBMCs.

Authors' processing steps: The authors estimated nucleated cell counts from reference gene primer amplification. Using immunoSEQ multiplex PCR, the repertoire was profiled, and TCRdb retains in-frame clones only, with some absent. From that table come the V and J calls and clone size; the DNA was used to work out D and trimming. The table includes more than 60,000 clones, roughly 88% detected once. This CDR3 has 15 amino acids. Per the germline V gene, CDR1 is SGHDT and CDR2 is YYEEEE. Trimming removed 4 bases at V and 3 bases at J, with 16 bases between. Seattle participants joined during active infection and were tracked over time.

The specimen sequenced was peripheral blood. The source is a woman aged 55-69 years with COVID-19, enrolled during active disease. This sequence joins TRBV5-6 and TRBJ1-1; possibly TRBD1 for D (5 bases). The CDR3 spells CASSTPGEWDTEAFF. The CDR3, as DNA: TGTGCCAGCAGCACCCCGGGGGAGTGGGACACTGAAGCTTTCTTT.